Here is one T cell receptor (beta chain) with its context. As to time point: newly diagnosed GD, antithyroid drugs for less than 3 months. TCR sequences were obtained from RNA taken from PBMCs. Criteria from the American Thyroid Association guidelines were applied to diagnose Graves' disease. The sample is drawn from a study of regulatory T cells in long-lasting Graves disease. In building TCR beta libraries, iRepertoire HTBI primers were used together with Arm-PCR of CDR3 regions. MiXCR was run by TCRdb on the multiplex PCR reads, yielding one entry per CDR3 protein. The table lists about 430,000 distinct CDR3 sequences, about 15% of them singletons, with approximately 7.6% in the top ten. The ends were cut back, 4 bases at V and 6 bases at J, with 17 bases in the middle. This CDR3 spans 15 amino acids. Germline CDR1 LGHNA, CDR2 YSLEER. The sample also formed part of further work on T cells in Graves' hyperthyroidism and ophthalmopathy. That study adds: Stable hyperthyroidism was told apart from ophthalmopathy by a model built on 13 V-J features.

V usage is TRBV4-3 and J usage is TRBJ2-3; unclear D gene. This sequence originates from a middle-aged woman with Graves disease. The sample here was peripheral blood mononuclear cells (PBMCs), taken at new diagnosis, from a patient treated with antithyroid drugs. CDR3 amino acids: CASSPVIAAWDTQYF. CDR3 DNA: TGCGCCAGCAGCCCAGTTATCGCCGCATGGGATACGCAGTATTTT.